This T cell receptor beta chain was documented in a study of blood T cell repertoires in COVID-19. The overall study: Researchers got acute and convalescent COVID-19 samples from the United States, Italy and Spain. The analysed material was cDNA or gDNA that came from T cells, B-cell-depleted T cells, or PBMCs.

There are 15 residues in the CDR3. Germline V gene data show CDR1 as SGDLS and CDR2 as YYNGEE. With 0 bases clipped from V and 1 base from J, the junction kept 0 bases outside the gene matches. As originally analysed: Reference gene primer amplification in the assay estimated nucleated cell counts. Some clones are missing from TCRdb's copy, which holds only in-frame ones; the method was immunoSEQ multiplex PCR. Clonal size and the V and J genes are those of that table, whereas D and trimming came from the DNA. In the table there are roughly 100,000 clones, around 89% of which are singletons. This receptor was obtained from an elderly woman with acute or convalescent COVID-19. Sequenced sample: peripheral blood. The V call is TRBV9, the J call TRBJ1-5; the match to TRBD1 covers 8 bases. The CDR3 loop reads CASSVGQGSNQPQHF. In DNA, the CDR3 is TGTGCCAGCAGCGTAGGACAGGGGAGCAATCAGCCCCAGCATTTT.